One and the same sample provided the 18 T cell receptor beta chains below, sequenced in a study of control samples from healthy donors and cancer patients (dated by TCRdb to about 2020). Preparation of the library involved the immunoSEQ multiplex PCR assay. Drawn from immuneACCESS, this table holds only the in-frame rearrangements with V and J called that TCRdb kept. Clones are partly lost; checked studies trace under half to an unresolved V gene and leave the rest unexplained. Present in this sample are over 100,000 clones, around nine tenths of which were seen just once. The top ten clonotypes cover 2% to 3% of the sample. The sequenced material came from blood. The receptors derive from a man between 40 and 49 years old in good health.

The chain has TRBV15 and TRBJ2-7, with D possibly TRBD2 on 6 matching bases. V was shortened by 3 bases and J by 5 bases, with 11 bases between the two germline ends. CDR3 length: 13 residues. Germline-derived CDR1 and CDR2 are LNHNV and YYDKDF (reference sequence). DNA for the CDR3: TGTGCCACCAGCAGGGGGGGAGGCGACGAGCAGTACTTC. This encodes CATSRGGGDEQYF.

The V and J genes are TRBV28 and TRBJ2-1, with 10 nucleotides matching TRBD2. The germline V gene encodes CDR1 MDHEN and CDR2 SYDVKM. The junction had 15 bases not matched to a gene; V was cut back by 1 base and J by 6 bases. The CDR3 extends over 19 amino acids. The CDR3 sequence is CASSLFLSERGGAGNEQFF. The CDR3 DNA sequence: TGTGCCAGCAGTTTATTTTTGTCGGAGCGGGGGGGGGCTGGCAATGAGCAGTTCTTC.

The rearrangement links TRBV6-5 to TRBJ2-7; 11 bases map to TRBD2. CDR3 length: 14 amino acids. Trimming took 5 bases from V and 2 from J; bases not matched to a gene: 2. The germline V gene has CDR1 MNHEY and CDR2 SVGAGI. The CDR3 loop reads CASSRSGGAYEQYF. CDR3 coding DNA: TGTGCCAGCAGTCGTAGCGGGGGGGCCTACGAGCAGTACTTC.

This chain joins TRBV7-3 and TRBJ1-6; possible D gene TRBD1, 5 bases. The CDR3 is 15 residues long. V was pared by 0 bases and J by 3 bases, with 6 bases between. CDR1 and CDR2 (germline): SGHTA, FQGTGA. The CDR3 sequence: CASSLTRGYNSPLHF. Written as DNA, the CDR3 is TGTGCCAGCAGCTTAACGAGGGGCTATAATTCACCCCTCCACTTT.

The chain recombines TRBV9 with TRBJ2-3; 7 nucleotides align to TRBD2. The trim removed 3 bases at V and 6 bases at J, leaving 1 base unmatched. CDR1 and CDR2 (germline): SGDLS, YYNGEE. This CDR3 comprises 12 residues. CDR3 protein: CASSAAGDTQYF. DNA of the CDR3: TGTGCCAGCAGCGCAGCGGGGGATACGCAGTATTTT.

The chain couples TRBV7-3 to TRBJ2-1; D possibly corresponds to TRBD2 (5 bases). The CDR3 contains 13 residues. The V and J ends lost 5 bases and 9 bases respectively, with 14 bases between them. Germline CDR1 is SGHTA and CDR2 is FQGTGA. The CDR3 protein is CASSRGASGEQFF. CDR3 bases: TGTGCCAGCAGCCGGGGAGCCAGTGGTGAGCAGTTCTTC.

The rearrangement uses TRBV12-3 or TRBV12-4 and TRBJ2-3; possible D gene TRBD2, 5 bases. The CDR3 has 13 residues. The V end was cut by 2 bases, the J end by 4 bases, with 7 bases between. Here the CDR3 DNA reads TGTGCCAGCAGTTTATACGGGGCAGATACGCAGTATTTT. This encodes CASSLYGADTQYF.

The V call is TRBV5-1, the J call TRBJ1-2, with 8 bases identical to TRBD1. The CDR3 runs 14 residues. Looked up from germline, CDR1 is SGHRS and CDR2 is YFSETQ. V gave up 4 bases and J gave up 5 bases; unmatched junction bases: 7. The CDR3 spells CASSIGQGWYGYTF. CDR3 in DNA: TGCGCCAGCAGCATCGGACAGGGATGGTATGGCTACACCTTC.

CDR3 in amino acids: CASGPPGTGGLKQYF. CDR3 nucleotide sequence: TGTGCTAGTGGCCCTCCGGGGACAGGGGGCCTCAAGCAGTACTTC. V usage is TRBV12-5 and J usage is TRBJ2-7, with 12 positions matching TRBD1. The germline V gene has CDR1 LGHNT and CDR2 FRNRAP. This CDR3 contains 15 residues. The junction had 11 bases not matched to a gene; V was cut back by 6 bases and J by 8 bases.

Details on this clone: Compared with germline, one end of the junction differs, possibly owing to a read error. Here the CDR3 reads CASSLVHVRVF. The CDR3 DNA reads TGCGCCAGCAGCTTGGTTCACGTGCGCGTCTTC. The chain recombines TRBV5-1 with TRBJ2-1, with D unresolved. The CDR3 sequence is 11 residues long. The germline CDR1 and CDR2 sequences are SGHRS and YFSETQ.

Here the CDR3 DNA reads TGTGCCACCAGTGACCCGGGACGCCAGACAGATACGCAGTATTTT. Encoded protein: CATSDPGRQTDTQYF. The chain combines TRBV24-1 with TRBJ2-3; D tentatively reads TRBD1 or TRBD2 (5 bases each). The CDR3 has 15 residues. V dropped 4 bases and J dropped 3 bases, with 13 bases sitting between them. CDR1 KGHDR and CDR2 SFDVKD come from the germline V gene.

The CDR3 region is CASSLGRFGGPGELFF. CDR3 DNA sequence: TGTGCCAGCAGTTTAGGGCGTTTCGGGGGGCCCGGGGAGCTGTTTTTT. The chain joins TRBV28 to TRBJ2-2, with D tentatively TRBD2 (7 bases). Trimming left V 2 bases short and J 6 bases short, with 16 bases between. There are 16 residues in the CDR3. In germline, CDR1 is MDHEN, CDR2 SYDVKM.

The rearrangement joins TRBV7-2 to TRBJ1-3; tentative D call: TRBD1 (6 bases). The CDR3 sequence is 14 residues long. The V gene's germline CDR1 is SGHTA and CDR2 FQGNSA. V lost 3 bases and J 2 bases, leaving 8 bases between the germline ends. The CDR3 coding sequence is TGTGCCAGCAGCTTTAGGGGGGCTGGAAACACCATATATTTT. As protein: CASSFRGAGNTIYF.

This chain links TRBV9 with TRBJ1-4; 7 bases align to TRBD1. This CDR3 spans 15 amino acids. Germline V gene sequence: CDR1 SGDLS, CDR2 YYNGEE. The junction had 7 bases not matched to a gene; V was cut back by 3 bases and J by 5 bases. The CDR3 reads CASSAHRGSNEKLFF. Written as DNA, the CDR3 is TGTGCCAGCAGCGCCCACAGGGGTTCCAATGAAAAACTGTTTTTT.

The chain has TRBV20-1 and TRBJ2-1; perhaps TRBD1 as D (5 bases). This CDR3 spans 14 amino acids. Germline-derived CDR1 and CDR2 are DFQATT and SNEGSKA (reference sequence). The V end lost 3 bases, the J end lost 4 bases, and 13 bases lay between the germline ends. The CDR3 region has the DNA TGCAGTGCTAGTCGGGCAGGGCAATACAATGAGCAGTTCTTC. Protein sequence: CSASRAGQYNEQFF.

The chain carries TRBV11-2 and TRBJ2-2; perhaps TRBD2 as D (6 bases). The germline V and J ends were trimmed by 6 bases and 0 bases, with 14 bases remaining between them. The CDR3 has 16 residues. From germline, CDR1 is SGHAT and CDR2 FQNNGV. The CDR3 here is CASSTGEAANTGELFF. CDR3 sequence (DNA): TGTGCCAGCAGTACCGGGGAGGCAGCGAACACCGGGGAGCTGTTTTTT.

The chain carries TRBV6-1 and TRBJ2-7, with D possibly TRBD1 on 5 matching bases. The germline CDR1 and CDR2 sequences are MNHNS and SASEGT. This CDR3 is built from 16 residues. With 2 bases removed from V and 5 bases from J, the gap between germline ends came to 19 bases. This CDR3 is CASSEWGRVFWDEQYF. CDR3 coding DNA: TGTGCCAGCAGTGAATGGGGCAGGGTGTTTTGGGACGAGCAGTACTTC.

The chain couples TRBV2 to TRBJ2-5, with D unresolved. This CDR3 comprises 13 residues. V lost 8 bases, J lost 4 bases, and 14 bases lay in between. Germline CDR1 SNHLY, CDR2 FYNNEI. CDR3 DNA: TGTGCCAGCGATTTTGTAGGGTTAGAGACCCAGTACTTC. This sequence encodes CASDFVGLETQYF.